This T cell receptor beta chain is from a study of blood T cells in healthy people across ages. Whole-study findings and limits: Donors of long life had a larger count of naive CD4+ cells and greater diversity than aged donors. Unsorted PBMCs ruled out conclusive naive versus antigen-experienced comparison.

This clonotype has just a few counts. Its antigen is undetermined. Each sample gave at least 6.5 million isolated PBMCs. Trimming at V came to 3 bases and at J to 7 bases, leaving 7 bases not matched to a gene. Per germline, CDR1 DFQATT and CDR2 SNEGSKA (reference sequence). This CDR3 region has 14 residues. A second PCR of roughly 7 to 11 cycles used a sample-barcoded 5' primer and a J-beta primer mix. One entry per CDR3 protein, called by TCRdb with MiXCR from the 5' RACE reads. Of roughly 1,800,000 distinct CDR3 sequences in the sample, less than 50% are singletons; the top ten hold more than 2%. This chain connects TRBV20-1 to TRBJ2-4; 9 bases agree with TRBD2. The sequenced sample consisted of blood. The origin of this receptor is a woman aged 40 to 50 in good health. The CDR3 reads CSASPGLATNIQYF. For the CDR3, the DNA is TGCAGTGCTAGCCCGGGACTAGCAACCAACATTCAGTACTTC.